The 5 T cell receptor beta chains below come from one sample, sequenced in a study of blood T cell repertoires in COVID-19. The assay was immunoSEQ multiplex PCR, and TCRdb's table has in-frame clones only and misses some. Found here are 15,000 to 20,000 clones, about 86% of them singletons; the top ten hold roughly 2.5%. What was sequenced was peripheral blood. The receptors derive from a human donor in a cohort sampled during active COVID-19.

CDR3 protein: CASQRFPGGTNQPQHF. DNA of the CDR3: TGTGCCAGTCAAAGGTTTCCAGGGGGCACCAATCAGCCCCAGCATTTT. The rearrangement links TRBV19 to TRBJ1-5; 8 nucleotides line up with TRBD1. The V and J ends lost 8 bases and 3 bases, in that order; junction bases with no gene match: 12. Per the germline V gene, CDR1 is LNHDA and CDR2 is SQIVND (reference sequence). The CDR3 totals 16 residues.

The rearrangement uses TRBV27 and TRBJ2-7; possible D gene TRBD2, 6 bases. In germline, CDR1 is MNHEY, CDR2 SMNVEV (reference sequence). Deletions cut 6 bases from V and 2 bases from J, with 14 bases between. There are 14 residues in the CDR3. The CDR3 loop is CASSGAEGAYEQYF. DNA of the CDR3: TGTGCCAGCAGCGGGGCGGAGGGAGCCTACGAGCAGTACTTC.

The chain uses TRBV11-3 and TRBJ2-7, with 10 nucleotides matching TRBD2. Trimming took 3 bases from V and 4 from J; bases not matched to a gene: 6. Germline V gene lookup returns CDR1 SGHNT and CDR2 YENEEA. The CDR3 consists of 15 residues. For the CDR3, the DNA is TGTGCCAGCAGCTTTATCCTAGCGGGAGTATACGAGCAGTACTTC. Translation: CASSFILAGVYEQYF.

The gene calls are TRBV2 and TRBJ2-3; 14 bases match TRBD2. The CDR3 covers 15 residues. Per germline, CDR1 SNHLY and CDR2 FYNNEI. The ends lost 5 bases at V and 6 bases at J; junction bases unmatched: 4. In nucleotides, the CDR3 is TGTGCCAGCAGTCCATGGACTAGCGGGGGGGATACGCAGTATTTT. Protein product: CASSPWTSGGDTQYF.

The V call is TRBV18, the J call TRBJ1-2; maybe TRBD1 (6 bases). Germline loops: CDR1 KGHSH, CDR2 LQKENI. The CDR3 has 14 amino acids. V shed 2 bases and J shed 6 bases, with 13 bases lying between them. For the CDR3, the DNA is TGTGCCAGCTCACCAAGGCAGGGGATTGATGGCTACACCTTC. Protein product: CASSPRQGIDGYTF. Based on the CDR3 plus reference TRBV18 and TRBJ1-2, the full variable domain is NAGVMQNPRHLVRRRGQEARLRCSPMKGHSHVYWYRQLPEEGLKFMVYLQKENIIDESGMPKERFSAEFPKEGPSILRIQQVVRGDSAAYFCASSPRQGIDGYTFGSGTRLTVV.